This TCR beta chain was identified in a study of T cells in Graves' hyperthyroidism and ophthalmopathy. Study results and limitations: Using 13 V-J features, a model discriminated ophthalmopathy from stable hyperthyroidism.

There were TCR beta CDR3 regions amplified from RNA transcripts. Initially, a first-round RT-PCR of the TCR CDR3 employed the HTBI primer set. TCRdb ran MiXCR on the multiplex PCR reads and lists one entry per CDR3 protein. The profile shows a few hundred thousand distinct CDR3 sequences, around 16% of them singletons. Exclusion of a patient resulted from uncontrolled infection, other autoimmune disease, pregnancy or lactation. PBMCs were sourced from over 8.5 ml fresh peripheral blood. This clonotype was found many times. The antigen remains undetermined. This TCR derives from a woman aged 25 to 45 with Graves' ophthalmopathy. The material sequenced was blood.

The CDR3: CASRRDRGTEAFF. As DNA, the CDR3 is TGTGCCAGCAGAAGGGACAGGGGTACTGAAGCTTTCTTT. The V call is TRBV12-3 or TRBV12-4, the J call TRBJ1-1, with 10 positions matching TRBD1. The CDR3 has 13 residues. After removal of 6 bases from V and 5 bases from J, the junction contained 3 bases not matched to a gene.